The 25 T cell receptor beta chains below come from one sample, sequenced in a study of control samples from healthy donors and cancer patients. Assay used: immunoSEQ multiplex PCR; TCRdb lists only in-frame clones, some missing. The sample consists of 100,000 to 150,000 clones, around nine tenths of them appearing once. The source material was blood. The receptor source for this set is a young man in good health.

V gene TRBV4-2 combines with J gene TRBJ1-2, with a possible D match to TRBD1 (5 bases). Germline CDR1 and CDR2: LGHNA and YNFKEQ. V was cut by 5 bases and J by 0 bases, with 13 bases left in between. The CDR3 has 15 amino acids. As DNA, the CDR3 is TGTGCCAGCAGCGGGGGAGAGGGGTCTAACTATGGCTACACCTTC. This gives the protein CASSGGEGSNYGYTF.

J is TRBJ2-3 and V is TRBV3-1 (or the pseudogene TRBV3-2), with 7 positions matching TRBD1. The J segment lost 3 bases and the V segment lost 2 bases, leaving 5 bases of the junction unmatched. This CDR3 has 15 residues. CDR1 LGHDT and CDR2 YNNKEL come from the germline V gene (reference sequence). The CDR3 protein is CASSQHRGETDTQYF. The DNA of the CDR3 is TGTGCCAGCAGCCAACACAGGGGAGAAACAGATACGCAGTATTTT.

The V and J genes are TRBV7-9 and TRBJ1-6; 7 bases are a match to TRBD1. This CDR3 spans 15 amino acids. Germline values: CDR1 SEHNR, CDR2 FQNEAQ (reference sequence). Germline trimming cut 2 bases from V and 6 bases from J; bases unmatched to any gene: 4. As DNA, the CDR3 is TGTGCCAGCAGCTTAAGTCAGGGGGTTAATTCACCCCTCCACTTT. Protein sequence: CASSLSQGVNSPLHF.

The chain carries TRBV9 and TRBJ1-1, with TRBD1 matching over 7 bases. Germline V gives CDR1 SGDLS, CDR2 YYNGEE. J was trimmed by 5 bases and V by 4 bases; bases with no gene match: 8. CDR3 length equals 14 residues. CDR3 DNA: TGTGCCAGCAGCCCCCAACAGGGGAGGACTGAAGCTTTCTTT. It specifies CASSPQQGRTEAFF.

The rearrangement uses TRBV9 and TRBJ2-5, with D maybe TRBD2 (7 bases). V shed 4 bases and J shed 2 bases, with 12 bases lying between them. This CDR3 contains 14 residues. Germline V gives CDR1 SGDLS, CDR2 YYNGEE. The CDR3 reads CASSSEGGQETQYF. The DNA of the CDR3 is TGTGCCAGCAGCTCGGAGGGGGGGCAAGAGACCCAGTACTTC.

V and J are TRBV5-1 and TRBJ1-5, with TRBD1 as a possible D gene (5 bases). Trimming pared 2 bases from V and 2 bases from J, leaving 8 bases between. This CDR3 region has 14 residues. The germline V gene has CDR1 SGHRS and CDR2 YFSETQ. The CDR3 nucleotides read TGCGCCAGCAGCTTTTGGGGGGGCAATCAGCCCCAGCATTTT. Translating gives CASSFWGGNQPQHF. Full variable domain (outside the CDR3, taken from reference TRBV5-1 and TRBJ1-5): KAGVTQTPRYLIKTRGQQVTLSCSPISGHRSVSWYQQTPGQGLQFLFEYFSETQRNKGNFPGRFSGRQFSNSRSEMNVSTLELGDSALYLCASSFWGGNQPQHFGDGTRLSIL.

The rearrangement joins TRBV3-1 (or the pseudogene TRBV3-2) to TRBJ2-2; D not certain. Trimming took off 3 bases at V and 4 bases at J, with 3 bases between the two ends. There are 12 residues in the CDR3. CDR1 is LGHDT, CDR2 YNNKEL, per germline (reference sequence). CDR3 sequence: CASSQGTGELFF. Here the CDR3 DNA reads TGTGCCAGCAGCCAGGGCACCGGGGAGCTGTTTTTT.

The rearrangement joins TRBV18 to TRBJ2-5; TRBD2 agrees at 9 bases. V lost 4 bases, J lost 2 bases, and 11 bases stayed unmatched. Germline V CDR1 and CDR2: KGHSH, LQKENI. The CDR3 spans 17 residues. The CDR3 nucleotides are TGTGCCAGCTCACAACCCTTTAGCGGGGGCCTTCAAGAGACCCAGTACTTC. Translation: CASSQPFSGGLQETQYF.

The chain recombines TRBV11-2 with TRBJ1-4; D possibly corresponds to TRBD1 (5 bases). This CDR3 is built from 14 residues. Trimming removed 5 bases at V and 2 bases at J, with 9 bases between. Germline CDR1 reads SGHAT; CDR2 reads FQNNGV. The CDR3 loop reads CASSDGTTNEKLFF. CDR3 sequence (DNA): TGTGCCAGCAGCGATGGGACCACTAATGAAAAACTGTTTTTT.

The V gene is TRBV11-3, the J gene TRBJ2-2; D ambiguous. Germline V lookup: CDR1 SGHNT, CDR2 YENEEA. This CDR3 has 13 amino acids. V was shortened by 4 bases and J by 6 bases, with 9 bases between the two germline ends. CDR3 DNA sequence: TGTGCCAGCAGCTCCCGACGGCCCGGGGAGCTGTTTTTT. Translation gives CASSSRRPGELFF.

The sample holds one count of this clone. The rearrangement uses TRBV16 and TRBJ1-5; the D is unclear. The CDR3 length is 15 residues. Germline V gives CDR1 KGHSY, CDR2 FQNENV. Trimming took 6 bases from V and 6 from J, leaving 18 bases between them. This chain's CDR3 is CASSKGHGSGQPQHF. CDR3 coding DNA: TGTGCCAGCAGTAAAGGCCACGGGTCGGGTCAGCCCCAGCATTTT.

The CDR3 protein is CASSLKGNEQYF. Here the CDR3 DNA reads TGTGCCAGCAGCCTGAAGGGGAACGAGCAGTACTTC. The V gene is TRBV3-1 (or the pseudogene TRBV3-2), the J gene TRBJ2-7; tentatively, D is TRBD1 (5 bases). V gave up 4 bases and J gave up 5 bases, with 9 bases separating them. CDR1 is LGHDT and CDR2 is YNNKEL in the germline V gene (reference sequence). The length of the CDR3 is 12 residues.

CDR3 in amino acids: CAWSPSGLTDTQYF. The CDR3, as DNA: TGTGCCTGGAGCCCTAGCGGGTTAACAGATACGCAGTATTTT. The chain recombines TRBV30 with TRBJ2-3; TRBD2 agrees at 8 bases. Trimming cost V 3 bases and J 3 bases; bases outside gene matches: 5. The CDR3 contains 14 residues. Germline V gives CDR1 GTSNPN, CDR2 SVGIG (reference sequence).

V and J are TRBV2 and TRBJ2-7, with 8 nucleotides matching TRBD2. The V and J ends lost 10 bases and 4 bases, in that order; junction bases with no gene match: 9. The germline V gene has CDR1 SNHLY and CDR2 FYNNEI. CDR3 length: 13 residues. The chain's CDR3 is CAMGLAGGYEQYF. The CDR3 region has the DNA TGTGCCATGGGGCTAGCGGGTGGATACGAGCAGTACTTC. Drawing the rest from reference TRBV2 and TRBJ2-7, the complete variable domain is EPEVTQTPSHQVTQMGQEVILRCVPISNHLYFYWYRQILGQKVEFLVSFYNNEISEKSEIFDDQFSVERPDGSNFTLKIRSTKLEDSAMYFCAMGLAGGYEQYFGPGTRLTVT.

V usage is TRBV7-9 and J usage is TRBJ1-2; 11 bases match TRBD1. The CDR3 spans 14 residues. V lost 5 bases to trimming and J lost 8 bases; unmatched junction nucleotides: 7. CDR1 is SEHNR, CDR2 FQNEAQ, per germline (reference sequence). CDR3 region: CASSAGTGGHGYTF. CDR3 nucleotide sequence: TGTGCCAGCAGCGCCGGGACAGGGGGACACGGCTACACCTTC.

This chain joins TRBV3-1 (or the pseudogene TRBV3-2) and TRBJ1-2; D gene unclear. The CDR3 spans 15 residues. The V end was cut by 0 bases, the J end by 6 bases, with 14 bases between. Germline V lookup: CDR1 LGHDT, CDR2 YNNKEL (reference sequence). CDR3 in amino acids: CASSQEGSLLNGYTF. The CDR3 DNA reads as TGTGCCAGCAGCCAAGAAGGGTCCCTACTCAATGGCTACACCTTC.

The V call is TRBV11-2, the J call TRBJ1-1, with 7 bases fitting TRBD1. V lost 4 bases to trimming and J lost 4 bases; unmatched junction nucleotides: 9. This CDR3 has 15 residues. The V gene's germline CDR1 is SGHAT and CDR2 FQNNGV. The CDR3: CASSYQGGWGTEAFF. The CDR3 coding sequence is TGTGCCAGCAGCTACCAAGGGGGCTGGGGCACTGAAGCTTTCTTT.

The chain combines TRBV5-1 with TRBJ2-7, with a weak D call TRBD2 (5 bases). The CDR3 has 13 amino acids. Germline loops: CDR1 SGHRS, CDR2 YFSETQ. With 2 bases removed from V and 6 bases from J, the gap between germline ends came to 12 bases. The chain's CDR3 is CASSFRGIPEQYF. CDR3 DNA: TGCGCCAGCAGCTTTAGAGGGATCCCCGAGCAGTACTTC.

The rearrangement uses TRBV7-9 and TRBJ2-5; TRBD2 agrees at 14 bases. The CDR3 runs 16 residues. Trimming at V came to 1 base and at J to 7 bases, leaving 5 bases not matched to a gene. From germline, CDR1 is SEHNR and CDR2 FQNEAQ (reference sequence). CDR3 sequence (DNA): TGTGCCAGCAGCTTAGAGGGACTAGCGGGGGTCCGGACCCAGTACTTC. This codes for CASSLEGLAGVRTQYF.

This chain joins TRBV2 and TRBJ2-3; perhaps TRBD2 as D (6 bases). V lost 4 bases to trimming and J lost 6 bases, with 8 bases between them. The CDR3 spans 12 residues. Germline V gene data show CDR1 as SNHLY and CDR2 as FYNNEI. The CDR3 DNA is TGTGCCAGCAGTGGACTAGTTGATACGCAGTATTTT. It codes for CASSGLVDTQYF.

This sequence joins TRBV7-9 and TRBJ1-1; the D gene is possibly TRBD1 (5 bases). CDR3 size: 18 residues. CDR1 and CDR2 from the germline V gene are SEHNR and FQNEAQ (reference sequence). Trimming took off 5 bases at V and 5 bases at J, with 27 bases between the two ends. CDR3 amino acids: CASSARGSGVRGGTEAFF. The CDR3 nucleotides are TGTGCCAGCAGCGCCAGAGGGTCGGGGGTGCGCGGAGGGACTGAAGCTTTCTTT.

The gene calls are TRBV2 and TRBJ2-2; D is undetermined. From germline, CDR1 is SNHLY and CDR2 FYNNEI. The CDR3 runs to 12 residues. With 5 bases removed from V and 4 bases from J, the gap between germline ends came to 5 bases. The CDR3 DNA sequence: TGTGCCAGCAGTTCTTCCACCGGGGAGCTGTTTTTT. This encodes CASSSSTGELFF.

CDR3 amino acids: CASRNSQLNEQYF. CDR3 bases: TGTGCCAGCAGGAACAGCCAATTAAACGAGCAGTACTTC. The chain carries TRBV25-1 and TRBJ2-7, with D hard to call. The germline V gene encodes CDR1 MGHDK and CDR2 SYGVNS. Trimming took 6 bases from V and 5 from J, leaving 14 bases between them. The CDR3 has 13 amino acids.

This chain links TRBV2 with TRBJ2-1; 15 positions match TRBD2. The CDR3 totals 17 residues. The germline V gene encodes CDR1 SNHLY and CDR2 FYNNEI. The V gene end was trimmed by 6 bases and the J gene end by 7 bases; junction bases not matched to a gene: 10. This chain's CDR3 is CASSGRTSGGATNEQFF. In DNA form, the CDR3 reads TGTGCCAGCAGCGGGCGGACTAGCGGGGGGGCTACGAATGAGCAGTTCTTC.

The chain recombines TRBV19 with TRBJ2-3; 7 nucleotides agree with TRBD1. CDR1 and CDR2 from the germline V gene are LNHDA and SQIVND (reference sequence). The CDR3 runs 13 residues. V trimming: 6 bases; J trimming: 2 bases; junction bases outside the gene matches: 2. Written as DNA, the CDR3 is TGTGCCAGTAGGGGGACAGTCACAGATACGCAGTATTTT. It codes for CASRGTVTDTQYF.